The T cell receptor (beta chain) described here comes from a study of shared clonotypes between healthy human individuals. Findings and caveats of the study: Only blood was sampled; tissue repertoires likely differ.

On this clone: Its target is unknown.

Germline CDR1 MNHEY, CDR2 SMNVEV (reference sequence). V was pared by 1 base and J by 0 bases, with 11 bases between. The CDR3 has 16 residues. Generated by immunoSEQ multiplex PCR, the TCRdb table keeps only in-frame clones and is missing some. The table has approximately 99,000 clones, under 70% seen once. The specimen was memory CD8+ T cells sorted from blood. The subset denotes: CD45RO+ cells pooled with CCR7-negative TemRA cells. The chain recombines TRBV27 with TRBJ2-3; D is unclear. This receptor was obtained from a woman in her 30s in good health. The CDR3 sequence is CASSLLKWASTDTQYF. CDR3 DNA sequence: TGTGCCAGCAGTTTATTGAAGTGGGCTAGCACAGATACGCAGTATTTT.